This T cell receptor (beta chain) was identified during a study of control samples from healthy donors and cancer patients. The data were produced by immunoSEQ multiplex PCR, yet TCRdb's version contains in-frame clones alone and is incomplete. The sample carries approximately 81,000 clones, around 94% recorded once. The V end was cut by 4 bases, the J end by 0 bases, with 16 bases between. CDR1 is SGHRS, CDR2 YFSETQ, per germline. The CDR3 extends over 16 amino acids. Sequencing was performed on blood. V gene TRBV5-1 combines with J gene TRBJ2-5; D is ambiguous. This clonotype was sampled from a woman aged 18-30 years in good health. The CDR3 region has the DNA TGCGCCAGCAGCGTTGCCCACACAAACTACCAAGAGACCCAGTACTTC. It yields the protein CASSVAHTNYQETQYF.